This section outlines one T cell receptor beta chain sequence together with its context. Its antigen is not identified. Using MiXCR, TCRdb re-called clones from the PCR reads. The sample lists some 8,500 clones, 35% to 40% occurring once. This sample was included in a study of metastatic and nonmetastatic thyroid tumors. Background on the study: A comparison of repertoires was made across blood and tumor or nodule tissue from malignant and benign thyroid patients.

CDR3 size: 14 residues. The V and J ends lost 6 bases and 6 bases, in that order; junction bases with no gene match: 6. CDR1 is MNHEY, CDR2 SVGEGT, per germline. Study observations and caveats: According to reports, the diversity of TCR beta was significantly higher in malignant thyroid tumors than in benign nodules, and this held in both blood and tumor samples.

Ahead of thyroid surgery, no patient had received treatment of any kind. Sequencing was performed on tumor tissue. J is TRBJ1-1 and V is TRBV6-2 or TRBV6-3, with TRBD1 identical over 11 bases. The receptor comes from a female donor with papillary thyroid cancer or a benign thyroid nodule (not recorded which). Some clones in this sample may be carry-over from other donors' samples. The CDR3 sequence is CASSLRDRGAEAFF. Here the CDR3 DNA reads TGTGCCAGCAGCCTCCGGGACAGGGGGGCTGAAGCTTTCTTT.